This TCR beta chain was captured in a study of blood T cells in healthy people across ages. Study-level findings and limits: Compared with aged donors, long-lived donors showed fewer expanded clones, suggesting selection.

Together with a sample-barcoded 5' primer, a J-beta primer mix was included in a second PCR lasting roughly 6 to 12 cycles. TCRdb reprocessed the 5' RACE reads with MiXCR, giving one entry per CDR3 protein. The sample lists roughly 2 million distinct CDR3 sequences, around half seen once, with 2.1% in the top ten. V dropped 6 bases and J dropped 4; count of bases not matched to a gene: 15. Per germline, CDR1 SGHRS and CDR2 YFSETQ. This CDR3 has 17 residues. With regard to this clonotype: What it binds is unknown.

Sequenced material: blood. The TCR comes from a middle-aged woman in good health. This chain uses TRBV5-1 with TRBJ2-5, with 10 positions matching TRBD2. CDR3 DNA sequence: TGCGCCAGCATTACAGGACTAGCGGAAGGATCTGGAGAGACCCAGTACTTC. Translated, it gives CASITGLAEGSGETQYF.